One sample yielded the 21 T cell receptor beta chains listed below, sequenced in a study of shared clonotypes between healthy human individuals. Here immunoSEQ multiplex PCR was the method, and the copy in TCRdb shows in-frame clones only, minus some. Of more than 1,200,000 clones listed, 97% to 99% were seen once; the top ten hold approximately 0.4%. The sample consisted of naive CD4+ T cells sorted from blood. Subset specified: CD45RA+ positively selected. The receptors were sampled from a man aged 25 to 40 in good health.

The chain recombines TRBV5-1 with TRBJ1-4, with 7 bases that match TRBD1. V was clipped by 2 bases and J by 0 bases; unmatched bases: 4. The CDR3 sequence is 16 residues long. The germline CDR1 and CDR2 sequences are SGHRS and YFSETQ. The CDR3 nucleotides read TGCGCCAGCAGCTTCGGACAGGCAGCAACTAATGAAAAACTGTTTTTT. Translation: CASSFGQAATNEKLFF.

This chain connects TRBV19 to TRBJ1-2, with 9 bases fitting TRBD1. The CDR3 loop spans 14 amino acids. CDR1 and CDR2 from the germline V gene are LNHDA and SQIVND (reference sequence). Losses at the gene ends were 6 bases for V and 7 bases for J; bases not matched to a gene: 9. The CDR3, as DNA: TGTGCCAGTAGCTGGGGACAGGGACTTTTTGGCTACACCTTC. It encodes CASSWGQGLFGYTF.

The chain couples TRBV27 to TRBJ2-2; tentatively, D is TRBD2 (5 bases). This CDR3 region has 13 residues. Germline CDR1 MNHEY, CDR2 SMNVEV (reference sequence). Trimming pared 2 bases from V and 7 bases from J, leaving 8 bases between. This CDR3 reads CASSLLLVGELFF. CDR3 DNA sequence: TGTGCCAGCAGTTTACTACTAGTCGGGGAGCTGTTTTTT.

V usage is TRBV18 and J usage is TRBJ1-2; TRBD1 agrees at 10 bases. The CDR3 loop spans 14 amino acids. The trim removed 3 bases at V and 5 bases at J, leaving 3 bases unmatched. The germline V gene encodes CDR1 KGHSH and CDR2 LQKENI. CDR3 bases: TGTGCCAGCTCACCCAAGGACAGGGGGTATGGCTACACCTTC. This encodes CASSPKDRGYGYTF. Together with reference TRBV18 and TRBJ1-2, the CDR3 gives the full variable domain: NAGVMQNPRHLVRRRGQEARLRCSPMKGHSHVYWYRQLPEEGLKFMVYLQKENIIDESGMPKERFSAEFPKEGPSILRIQQVVRGDSAAYFCASSPKDRGYGYTFGSGTRLTVV.

CDR3 in amino acids: CASSLSGLIYEQYF. CDR3 coding DNA: TGTGCCAGCAGCCTGAGCGGATTGATATACGAGCAGTACTTC. The chain joins TRBV6-1 to TRBJ2-7; D may be TRBD2 (5 bases). Per the germline V gene, CDR1 is MNHNS and CDR2 is SASEGT. This CDR3 has 14 amino acids. V lost 6 bases and J 4 bases, leaving 16 bases between the germline ends.

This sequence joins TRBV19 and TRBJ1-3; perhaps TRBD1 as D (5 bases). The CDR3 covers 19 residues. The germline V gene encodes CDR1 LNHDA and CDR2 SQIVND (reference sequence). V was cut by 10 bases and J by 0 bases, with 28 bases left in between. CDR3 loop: CATHPSGRIKFSSGNTIYF. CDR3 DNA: TGTGCCACCCACCCATCGGGACGGATCAAATTTTCCTCTGGAAACACCATATATTTT.

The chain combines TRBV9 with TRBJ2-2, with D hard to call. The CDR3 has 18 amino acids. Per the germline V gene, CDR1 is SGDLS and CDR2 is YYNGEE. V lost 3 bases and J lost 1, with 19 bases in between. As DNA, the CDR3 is TGTGCCAGCAGCGGACCCTCCGGGTCTCCCTTGAACACCGGGGAGCTGTTTTTT. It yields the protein CASSGPSGSPLNTGELFF.

Here the CDR3 reads CASSPGTGRVTEAFF. The CDR3 DNA sequence: TGCGCCAGCAGCCCTGGGACAGGGAGAGTTACTGAAGCTTTCTTT. The V call is TRBV5-1, the J call TRBJ1-1; TRBD1 aligns across 9 bases. CDR1 and CDR2 from the germline V gene are SGHRS and YFSETQ. The CDR3 spans 15 residues. Trimming cost V 4 bases and J 5 bases; bases outside gene matches: 9.

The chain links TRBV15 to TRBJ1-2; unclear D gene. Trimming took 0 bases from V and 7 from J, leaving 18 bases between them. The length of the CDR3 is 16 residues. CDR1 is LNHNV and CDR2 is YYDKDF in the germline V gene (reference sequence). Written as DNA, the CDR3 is TGTGCCACCAGCAGAGATCGGGTGATGGAGTCGTCTGGCTACACCTTC. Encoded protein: CATSRDRVMESSGYTF.

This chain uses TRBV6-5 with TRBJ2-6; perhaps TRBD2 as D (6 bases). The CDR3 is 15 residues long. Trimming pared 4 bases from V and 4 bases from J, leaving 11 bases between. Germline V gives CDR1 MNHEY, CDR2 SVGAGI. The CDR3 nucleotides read TGTGCCAGCAGTTCCGGGGGTTGGGGGGCCAACGTCCTGACTTTC. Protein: CASSSGGWGANVLTF.

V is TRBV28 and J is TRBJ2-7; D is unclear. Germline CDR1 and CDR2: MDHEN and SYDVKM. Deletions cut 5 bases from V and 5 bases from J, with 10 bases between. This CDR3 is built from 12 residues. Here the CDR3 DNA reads TGTGCCAGCAGTCTCTCTAAGCACGAGCAGTACTTC. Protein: CASSLSKHEQYF. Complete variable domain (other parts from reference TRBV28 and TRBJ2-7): DVKVTQSSRYLVKRTGEKVFLECVQDMDHENMFWYRQDPGLGLRLIYFSYDVKMKEKGDIPEGYSVSREKKERFSLILESASTNQTSMYLCASSLSKHEQYFGPGTRLTVT.

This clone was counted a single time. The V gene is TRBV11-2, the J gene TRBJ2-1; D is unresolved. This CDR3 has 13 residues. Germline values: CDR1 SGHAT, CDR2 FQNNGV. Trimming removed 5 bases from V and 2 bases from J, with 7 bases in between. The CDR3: CASSHGPYNEQFF. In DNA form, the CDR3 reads TGTGCCAGCAGCCACGGTCCCTACAATGAGCAGTTCTTC.

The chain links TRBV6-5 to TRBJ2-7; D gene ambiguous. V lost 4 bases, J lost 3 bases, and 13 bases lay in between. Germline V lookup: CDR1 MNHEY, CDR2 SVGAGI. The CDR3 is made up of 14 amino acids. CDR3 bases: TGTGCCAGCAGTTCCCCGAGATGGGGCTACGAGCAGTACTTC. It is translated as CASSSPRWGYEQYF.

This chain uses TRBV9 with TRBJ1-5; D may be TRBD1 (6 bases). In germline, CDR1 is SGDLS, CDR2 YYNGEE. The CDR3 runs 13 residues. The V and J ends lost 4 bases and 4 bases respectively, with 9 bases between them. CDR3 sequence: CASSTGPNQPQHF. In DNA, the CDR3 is TGTGCCAGCAGCACAGGGCCGAATCAGCCCCAGCATTTT.

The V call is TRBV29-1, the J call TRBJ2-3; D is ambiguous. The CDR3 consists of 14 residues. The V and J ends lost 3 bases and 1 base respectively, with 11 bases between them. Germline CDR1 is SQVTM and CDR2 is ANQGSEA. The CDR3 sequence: CSVDGAHGTDTQYF. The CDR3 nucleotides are TGCAGCGTTGACGGCGCACACGGCACAGATACGCAGTATTTT.

This chain's CDR3 is CASSPLVAGNNEQFF. The CDR3 region has the DNA TGTGCCAGCTCACCATTAGTAGCGGGTAACAATGAGCAGTTCTTC. V usage is TRBV18 and J usage is TRBJ2-1, with TRBD2 matching 7 bases. Trimming cost V 2 bases and J 5 bases; bases outside gene matches: 6. Germline V gene lookup returns CDR1 KGHSH and CDR2 LQKENI. CDR3 length equals 15 residues. Drawing the rest from reference TRBV18 and TRBJ2-1, the complete variable domain is NAGVMQNPRHLVRRRGQEARLRCSPMKGHSHVYWYRQLPEEGLKFMVYLQKENIIDESGMPKERFSAEFPKEGPSILRIQQVVRGDSAAYFCASSPLVAGNNEQFFGPGTRLTVL.

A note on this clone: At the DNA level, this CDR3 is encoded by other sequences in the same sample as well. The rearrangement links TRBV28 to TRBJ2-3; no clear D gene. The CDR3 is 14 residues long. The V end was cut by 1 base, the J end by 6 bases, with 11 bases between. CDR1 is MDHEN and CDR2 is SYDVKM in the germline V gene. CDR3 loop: CASSLSLAGDTQYF. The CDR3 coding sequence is TGTGCCAGCAGTTTATCCCTGGCCGGGGATACGCAGTATTTT.

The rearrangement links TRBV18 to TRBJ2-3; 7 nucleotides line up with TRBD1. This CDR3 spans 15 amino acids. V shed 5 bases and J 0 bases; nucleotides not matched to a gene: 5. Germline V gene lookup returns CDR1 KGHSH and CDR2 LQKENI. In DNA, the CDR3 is TGTGCCAGCTCATACGACAGGGATAGCACAGATACGCAGTATTTT. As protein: CASSYDRDSTDTQYF.

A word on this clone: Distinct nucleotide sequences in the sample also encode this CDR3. CDR3 in amino acids: CASSPGTGGSYEQYF. The CDR3 bases are TGTGCCAGCTCACCAGGGACAGGGGGTTCCTACGAGCAGTACTTC. The J gene is TRBJ2-7, the V gene TRBV18; 11 positions agree with TRBD1. This CDR3 spans 15 amino acids. V lost 2 bases and J lost 1; bases outside the gene matches: 1. The germline gives CDR1 KGHSH, CDR2 LQKENI.

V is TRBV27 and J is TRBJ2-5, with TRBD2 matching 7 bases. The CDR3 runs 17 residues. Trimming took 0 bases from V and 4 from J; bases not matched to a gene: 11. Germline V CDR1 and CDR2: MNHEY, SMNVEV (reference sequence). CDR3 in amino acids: CASSLSKGLAVRETQYF. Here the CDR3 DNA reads TGTGCCAGCAGTTTATCGAAAGGGCTAGCGGTCCGAGAGACCCAGTACTTC.

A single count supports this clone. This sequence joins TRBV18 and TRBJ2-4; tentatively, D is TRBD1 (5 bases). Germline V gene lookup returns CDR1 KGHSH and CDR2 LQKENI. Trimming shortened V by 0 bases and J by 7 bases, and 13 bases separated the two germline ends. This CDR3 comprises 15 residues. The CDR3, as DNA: TGTGCCAGCTCACCACCGGGAAAAGGGGTCAACATTCAGTACTTC. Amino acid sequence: CASSPPGKGVNIQYF.